The 27 T cell receptor beta chains listed next were all sequenced from one sample in a study of T cells in Graves' hyperthyroidism and ophthalmopathy (dated 2019 in TCRdb). Receptors were amplified or captured by multiplex PCR. Sequenced on an Illumina HiSeq 2000. The TCR beta CDR3 regions were amplified from RNA transcripts. A first-round RT-PCR of the TCR CDR3 used the HTBI primer set with the Qiagen OneStep RT-PCR kit. TCRdb reran the public reads through fastp at Q25 and MiXCR, keeping productive beta chains. Each CDR3 protein appears once, grouped with its most common genes and DNA. A total of about 580,000 distinct CDR3 sequences appear in this sample, 46% of them only once. The ten largest account for approximately 8.4% of the sample. Input material: peripheral blood or thyroid tissue (not recorded which). The receptors derive from a woman younger than 35 with Graves' hyperthyroidism.

This clonotype turned up a few times. V and J are TRBV27 and TRBJ2-7; 10 bases fit TRBD1. The CDR3 has 13 amino acids. CDR1 MNHEY and CDR2 SMNVEV come from the germline V gene (reference sequence). V was pared by 4 bases and J by 7 bases, with 4 bases of the junction left unmatched. The chain's CDR3 is CASSSTGGWEQYF. The CDR3 DNA follows: TGTGCCAGCAGTTCGACAGGGGGCTGGGAGCAGTACTTC.

Many counts were recorded for this clonotype. The chain uses TRBV7-6 and TRBJ2-2; 12 bases align to TRBD2. CDR1 is SGHVS and CDR2 is FNYEAQ in the germline V gene. CDR3 length: 16 residues. The trim removed 1 base at V and 6 bases at J, leaving 3 bases unmatched. The CDR3 DNA reads TGTGCCAGCAGCTTAGGGACTAGCGGGACTGCCGGGGAGCTGTTTTTT. The encoded protein is CASSLGTSGTAGELFF.

CDR3 in DNA: TGCGCCAGTTACGAAGCGGGACAGGGTGGCTACACCTTC. Encoded protein: CASYEAGQGGYTF. The chain is built from TRBV5-1 and TRBJ1-2; 9 nucleotides agree with TRBD1. Germline V gene sequence: CDR1 SGHRS, CDR2 YFSETQ. V lost 8 bases and J lost 7; bases outside the gene matches: 9. The CDR3 is 13 residues long.

The V gene is TRBV5-4, the J gene TRBJ2-7, with TRBD1 matching over 11 bases. The CDR3 loop spans 14 amino acids. V dropped 3 bases and J dropped 2; count of bases not matched to a gene: 1. Germline V gene sequence: CDR1 SGHNT, CDR2 YYREEE (reference sequence). CDR3 DNA sequence: TGTGCCAGCAGCTGGACAGGGGGCACCTACGAGCAGTACTTC. Translated, it gives CASSWTGGTYEQYF. Combining the CDR3 with reference TRBV5-4 and TRBJ2-7 gives the whole variable domain ETGVTQSPTHLIKTRGQQVTLRCSSQSGHNTVSWYQQALGQGPQFIFQYYREEENGRGNFPPRFSGLQFPNYSSELNVNALELDDSALYLCASSWTGGTYEQYFGPGTRLTVT.

The V and J genes are TRBV12-3 or TRBV12-4 and TRBJ2-3, with D possibly being TRBD1 or TRBD2 (5 bases each). Trimming took 3 bases from V and 5 from J, leaving 15 bases between them. The CDR3 contains 15 residues. CDR3 residues: CASSLPGALGDTQYF. The CDR3, as DNA: TGTGCCAGCAGTTTGCCCGGGGCTTTAGGAGATACGCAGTATTTT.

The chain joins TRBV7-6 to TRBJ1-3; D is unclear. Germline CDR1 SGHVS, CDR2 FNYEAQ. The V end was cut by 6 bases, the J end by 8 bases, with 20 bases between. The CDR3 sequence is 15 residues long. The CDR3 nucleotides are TGTGCCAGCAGGCTTGGCGGGAACTATGGCTACACCATATATTTT. It yields the protein CASRLGGNYGYTIYF.

This clonotype was observed at least ten times. The chain couples TRBV5-4 to TRBJ2-7, with D unresolved. V was clipped by 0 bases and J by 6 bases, with 10 bases between them. Germline CDR1 reads SGHNT; CDR2 reads YYREEE (reference sequence). The CDR3 covers 13 residues. CDR3 sequence: CASSLAGGIEQYF. In DNA form, the CDR3 reads TGTGCCAGCAGCTTGGCCGGCGGAATCGAGCAGTACTTC.

This clonotype was seen many times. The chain recombines TRBV24-1 with TRBJ1-1, with no clear D. The CDR3 has 14 amino acids. V was shortened by 5 bases and J by 0 bases, with 9 bases between the two germline ends. CDR1 is KGHDR and CDR2 is SFDVKD in the germline V gene. The CDR3 DNA reads as TGTGCCACCAGTGGAGGGTTTCTGAACACTGAAGCTTTCTTT. Encoded protein: CATSGGFLNTEAFF.

CDR3: CASSHLGLAGVGEQFF. As DNA, the CDR3 is TGTGCCAGCAGCCACCTGGGACTAGCGGGAGTGGGGGAGCAGTTCTTC. The chain has TRBV7-2 and TRBJ2-1; 14 nucleotides match TRBD2. CDR3 length equals 16 residues. The J segment lost 10 bases and the V segment lost 5 bases, leaving 10 bases of the junction unmatched. Germline V gene lookup returns CDR1 SGHTA and CDR2 FQGNSA.

This clonotype was counted at least ten times. In DNA, the CDR3 is TGTGCCAGTAGTCCCTCTTCCTTTAACACTGAAGCTTTCTTT. It is translated as CASSPSSFNTEAFF. The chain combines TRBV19 with TRBJ1-1; D not certain. This CDR3 region has 14 residues. In germline, CDR1 is LNHDA, CDR2 SQIVND (reference sequence). Trimming removed 5 bases at V and 2 bases at J, with 12 bases between. The full variable domain, its missing parts supplied by reference TRBV19 and TRBJ1-1, is DGGITQSPKYLFRKEGQNVTLSCEQNLNHDAMYWYRQDPGQGLRLIYYSQIVNDFQKGDIAEGYSVSREKKESFPLTVTSAQKNPTAFYLCASSPSSFNTEAFFGQGTRLTVV.

This clonotype was detected only a few times. The chain uses TRBV4-3 and TRBJ2-7; D possibly uses TRBD1 or TRBD2 (5 bases each). The V and J ends lost 0 bases and 0 bases respectively, with 12 bases between them. CDR1 is LGHNA and CDR2 is YSLEER in the germline V gene. The CDR3 extends over 16 amino acids. This chain's CDR3 is CASSQDPTGLSYEQYF. The CDR3 DNA reads as TGCGCCAGCAGCCAAGATCCTACAGGACTCTCCTACGAGCAGTACTTC.

For the CDR3, the DNA is TGTGCCAGCAGTTCATGGCAGGGAAACTACGAGCAGTACTTC. Protein: CASSSWQGNYEQYF. The J gene is TRBJ2-7, the V gene TRBV6-2 or TRBV6-3; D is possibly TRBD1 (5 bases). CDR1 MNHEY and CDR2 SVGEGT come from the germline V gene. The CDR3 is 14 residues long. The V gene lost 4 bases and the J gene lost 3 bases, with 13 bases spanning the gap.

This clonotype was seen a handful of times. The CDR3 DNA sequence: TGTGCCAGCAGTTTTTCGCGGGCTGGATTAGCTGAAGCTTTCTTT. This codes for CASSFSRAGLAEAFF. V usage is TRBV12-3 or TRBV12-4 and J usage is TRBJ1-1; no definite D call. V lost 3 bases and J lost 6, with 17 bases in between. CDR3 length: 15 amino acids.

This clonotype occurred many times. CDR3 residues: CASSAGTGSKGEQYF. The CDR3 region has the DNA TGTGCCAGCAGCGCCGGGACAGGGTCGAAGGGCGAGCAGTACTTC. The chain carries TRBV5-4 and TRBJ2-7; 9 nucleotides match TRBD1. V lost 4 bases, J lost 6 bases, and 11 bases stayed unmatched. Germline V gene lookup returns CDR1 SGHNT and CDR2 YYREEE (reference sequence). The CDR3 has 15 amino acids.

This clonotype came up many times. The rearrangement links TRBV13 to TRBJ2-7; 8 bases line up with TRBD2. Trimming cost V 5 bases and J 4 bases; bases outside gene matches: 10. CDR1 and CDR2 (germline): PRHDT, FYEKMQ (reference sequence). The CDR3 sequence is 15 residues long. The CDR3 nucleotides read TGTGCCAGCAGCCATGGGAATAGCGGGACTTACGAGCAGTACTTC. It codes for CASSHGNSGTYEQYF.

The chain recombines TRBV6-5 with TRBJ2-5; D possibly corresponds to TRBD1 (8 bases). With 6 bases removed from V and 7 bases from J, the gap between germline ends came to 21 bases. CDR1 MNHEY and CDR2 SVGAGI come from the germline V gene. This CDR3 is built from 15 residues. CDR3 residues: CASSSGGQALGTQYF. CDR3 coding DNA: TGTGCCAGCAGCTCGGGGGGACAGGCTTTAGGGACCCAGTACTTC.

As for this clonotype: A read error is possible here, since a much larger clone lies one base away. The chain employs TRBV6-6 and TRBJ2-2; D is perhaps TRBD2 (7 bases). V lost 9 bases, J lost 4 bases, and 18 bases lay in between. Germline CDR1 is MNHNY and CDR2 is SVGAGI (reference sequence). The CDR3 totals 15 residues. The CDR3 nucleotides read TGTGCCAGTAACCCGGGGGGCCCGAGCACCGGGGAGCTGTTTTTT. This sequence encodes CASNPGGPSTGELFF.

This clonotype was observed at least ten times. The chain joins TRBV12-3 or TRBV12-4 to TRBJ2-7, with D possibly being TRBD2 (6 bases). V lost 4 bases and J lost 2, with 12 bases in between. This CDR3 region has 14 residues. The CDR3 region has the DNA TGTGCCAGCAGTTCCTGGGACTGGCCCTACGAGCAGTACTTC. As protein: CASSSWDWPYEQYF.

The chain couples TRBV12-3 or TRBV12-4 to TRBJ1-5; tentative D call: TRBD1 (5 bases). The CDR3 is 12 residues long. Trimming shortened V by 5 bases and J by 9 bases, and 11 bases separated the two germline ends. Written as DNA, the CDR3 is TGTGCCAGCAGTCCGGGACTCCCGCCCCAGCATTTT. This translates into CASSPGLPPQHF.

The J gene is TRBJ1-5, the V gene TRBV25-1; no firm D call. Per the germline V gene, CDR1 is MGHDK and CDR2 is SYGVNS. The CDR3 is 16 amino acids. CDR3 nucleotide sequence: TGTGCTAGAGTGGAAGGTAGGGAGGCGGGCAATCAGCCCCAGCATTTT. It specifies CARVEGREAGNQPQHF.

The V call is TRBV20-1, the J call TRBJ2-5; D unclear. The CDR3 sequence is 11 residues long. Germline CDR1 is DFQATT and CDR2 is SNEGSKA (reference sequence). The V end lost 5 bases, the J end lost 2 bases, and 6 bases lay between the germline ends. CDR3 in amino acids: CSAQGQETQYF. The CDR3 nucleotides read TGCAGTGCTCAAGGACAAGAGACCCAGTACTTC.

The CDR3 is CSASHEPGLSPLNSSGANVLTF. The CDR3 DNA sequence: TGCAGTGCTAGTCACGAACCGGGACTATCGCCCCTAAATTCTTCTGGGGCCAACGTCCTGACTTTC. V usage is TRBV20-1 and J usage is TRBJ2-6, with 7 bases lining up with TRBD2. The CDR3 contains 22 residues. The junction had 24 bases not matched to a gene; V was cut back by 3 bases and J by 1 base. The germline V gene encodes CDR1 DFQATT and CDR2 SNEGSKA (reference sequence).

The V gene is TRBV5-1, the J gene TRBJ1-5; no clear D gene. The CDR3 is 15 residues long. Germline V CDR1 and CDR2: SGHRS, YFSETQ. The V end was cut by 4 bases, the J end by 3 bases, with 14 bases between. The CDR3 here is CASSPGASHNQPQHF. CDR3 nucleotides: TGCGCCAGCAGCCCGGGAGCATCCCACAATCAGCCCCAGCATTTT.

This clonotype came up once. Possible read error: a much larger clone is one base away. The chain links TRBV5-1 to TRBJ2-5; D may be TRBD1 (6 bases). Trimming removed 3 bases at V and 5 bases at J, with 23 bases between. The germline V gene encodes CDR1 SGHRS and CDR2 YFSETQ. The CDR3 spans 17 residues. CDR3 residues: CASSSALGGLFRETQYF. CDR3 nucleotides: TGCGCCAGCAGCTCGGCCCTAGGGGGTTTATTTCGGGAGACCCAGTACTTC.

A note on this clonotype: A much bigger clone sits one base away, suggesting this may be a read error. V and J are TRBV5-4 and TRBJ1-1; D perhaps matches TRBD1 (6 bases). The CDR3 contains 14 residues. Germline V gene lookup returns CDR1 SGHNT and CDR2 YYREEE (reference sequence). Trimming pared 4 bases from V and 10 bases from J, leaving 20 bases between. CDR3 sequence: CASSLAPGGQGAFF. As DNA, the CDR3 is TGTGCCAGCAGCCTCGCACCCGGGGGGCAGGGAGCTTTCTTT.

The chain combines TRBV20-1 with TRBJ1-1; D is possibly TRBD1 (5 bases). V shed 0 bases and J shed 2 bases, with 10 bases lying between them. The CDR3 has 14 residues. Germline assignment: CDR1 DFQATT and CDR2 SNEGSKA (reference sequence). The CDR3 sequence: CSARDRGVNTEAFF. DNA for the CDR3: TGCAGTGCTAGAGATCGGGGGGTTAACACTGAAGCTTTCTTT.

V usage is TRBV24-1 and J usage is TRBJ1-1, with 9 nucleotides matching TRBD1. The germline V gene encodes CDR1 KGHDR and CDR2 SFDVKD. V lost 7 bases to trimming and J lost 2 bases; unmatched junction nucleotides: 1. CDR3 length: 13 residues. CDR3 nucleotides: TGTGCCACCAGGGGACAGGGCAACACTGAAGCTTTCTTT. It codes for CATRGQGNTEAFF.